The clone carrying this T cell receptor (beta chain) was found a few times. Its target is not known. The data stem from a study of CD8 T cells in ankylosing spondylitis. Study-level points and caveats: Eight or nine highly homologous variants made up a TCR beta motif that seemed to typify ankylosing spondylitis blood.

TCRdb reprocessed the 5' RACE reads with MiXCR, giving one entry per CDR3 protein. The sample carries under 200,000 distinct CDR3 sequences, 9.5% to 13% recorded once. The source is a male donor with ankylosing spondylitis or in good health (not recorded which). The sequenced material came from blood, either unsorted or a sorted T cell fraction (not recorded which).

The CDR3 protein is CAISESDRARPAYNEQFF. As DNA, the CDR3 is TGTGCCATCAGTGAGAGCGACAGGGCAAGACCGGCCTACAATGAGCAGTTCTTC. The chain combines TRBV10-3 with TRBJ2-1; 7 nucleotides align to TRBD1. V dropped 2 bases and J dropped 2; count of bases not matched to a gene: 12. Germline V gene sequence: CDR1 ENHRY, CDR2 SYGVKD. The CDR3 extends over 18 amino acids.